This T cell receptor (beta chain) was sequenced in a study of blood T cells in healthy people across ages. Overall study: Template switching retrieved approximately one barcoded beta molecule for each two T cells.

Germline V gene lookup returns CDR1 MNHEY and CDR2 SVGEGT. Trimming cost V 7 bases and J 8 bases, with 14 bases left between them. This CDR3 is built from 12 residues. General observations from the study: Roughly linearly, TCR beta diversity per million T cells fell as age increased. Possibly, changes in expanded clonotypes were confounded because donor CMV status was unknown.

Combining a sample-barcoded 5' primer with a J-beta primer mix, a second PCR ran for 7 to 11 cycles. TCRdb independently ran MiXCR on the 5' RACE reads; one entry per CDR3 protein. The sample has around 900,000 distinct CDR3 sequences; 29% are singletons. Details on this clonotype: The antigen remains undetermined.

Each of the donors had ten milliliters of peripheral blood drawn into EDTA-treated Vacutainer tubes. Sample: blood. The chain is built from TRBV6-2 or TRBV6-3 and TRBJ1-2; D unresolved. This clonotype was sampled from a woman of 80 years or more in good health. The CDR3 DNA follows: TGTGCCAGCACGAGGGTCGGGAAAGGCTACACCTTC. This encodes CASTRVGKGYTF.